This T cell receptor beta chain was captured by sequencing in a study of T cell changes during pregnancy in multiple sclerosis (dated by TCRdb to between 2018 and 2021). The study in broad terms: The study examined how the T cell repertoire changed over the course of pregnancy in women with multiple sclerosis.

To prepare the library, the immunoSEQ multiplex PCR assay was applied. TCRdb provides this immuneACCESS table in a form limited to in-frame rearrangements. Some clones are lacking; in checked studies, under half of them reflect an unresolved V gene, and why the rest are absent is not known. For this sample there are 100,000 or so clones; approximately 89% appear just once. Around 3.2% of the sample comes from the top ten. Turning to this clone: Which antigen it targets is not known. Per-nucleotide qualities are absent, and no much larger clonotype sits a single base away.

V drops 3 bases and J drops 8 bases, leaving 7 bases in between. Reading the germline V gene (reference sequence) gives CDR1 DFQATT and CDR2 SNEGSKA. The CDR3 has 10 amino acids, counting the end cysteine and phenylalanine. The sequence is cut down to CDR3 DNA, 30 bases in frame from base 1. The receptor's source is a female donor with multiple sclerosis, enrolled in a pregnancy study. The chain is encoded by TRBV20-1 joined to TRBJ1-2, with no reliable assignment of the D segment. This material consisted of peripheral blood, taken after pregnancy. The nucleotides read TGCAGTGCTAGCGAGAGCGGCTACACCTTC. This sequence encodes CSASESGYTF.